This is a list of T cell receptor beta chains from one sample in a study of cytomegalovirus exposure and HLA in healthy donors. Generated by immunoSEQ multiplex PCR, the TCRdb table keeps only in-frame clones and is missing some. The data show approximately 150,000 clones, about 74% seen once. The sequenced material came from PBMCs. The source of these receptors is a male donor in good health and CMV-seronegative. The CDR3 runs from the conserved cysteine through the conserved F or W.

V	J	CDR3
TRBV7-3	TRBJ1-6	CASRRDVASPLHF
TRBV5-4	TRBJ2-1	CASSKDREFPFF
TRBV28	TRBJ2-7	CASHGRTGTYEQYF
TRBV7-9	TRBJ2-7	CASSPRDRVLEQYF
TRBV30	TRBJ2-1	CAWSVNIRVRSGNNEQFF
TRBV6-5	TRBJ1-6	CASSYYRAENSPLHF
TRBV13	TRBJ2-1	CASSSRGRLGYNEQFF
TRBV5-1	TRBJ2-1	CASSFSGLYNEQFF
TRBV27	TRBJ2-2	CASSSDRRLAPGELFF
TRBV27	TRBJ2-7	CASSLFGGLRPYEQYF
TRBV5-1	TRBJ2-1	CASRSRGESYNEQFF
TRBV5-1	.	CASSLDGRGGSYEQYF
TRBV11-2	TRBJ1-3	CASSLARITGAGNTIYF
TRBV5-1	TRBJ1-5	CASGTGQGEPQHF
TRBV28	TRBJ2-5	CASRLQRYQEAQYF
TRBV18	TRBJ2-5	CASSPRGGGQETQYF
TRBV7-8	TRBJ1-3	CASSPPDRATGNTIYF
TRBV6-4	TRBJ2-3	CASSGGATDTQYF
TRBV9	TRBJ2-1	CASSASISGRGGRSEQFF
TRBV6-1	TRBJ2-7	CASTVYRDRGNEQYF
TRBV28	TRBJ1-1	CASRGGGRNTEAFF
TRBV27	TRBJ2-5	CASGTGLRETQYF
TRBV14	TRBJ2-7	CASSQAPWEQYF
TRBV27	TRBJ1-2	CASSLTGGYGYTF
TRBV2	TRBJ2-7	CATSDRVYEQYF
TRBV28	TRBJ2-1	CASSLSLAGGPLNEQFF
TRBV4-3	TRBJ2-3	CASSRVGVDTQYF
TRBV7-3	TRBJ1-5	CASSPEPGADNQPQHF
TRBV28	TRBJ2-2	CASSFPGEANTGELFF
TRBV14	TRBJ1-3	CASSQDRPGRDTIYF
TRBV28	TRBJ1-2	CASSWTGDRGGYTF
TRBV4-1	TRBJ2-7	CASSQVGGSTYEQYF
TRBV5-8	TRBJ2-5	CASSLGAATTQYF
TRBV7-9	TRBJ2-5	CASSLRDKETQYF
TRBV7-2	TRBJ2-5	CASSSGLAGSQYF
TRBV4-1	TRBJ2-2	CASSQEMASTTGELFF
TRBV19	TRBJ1-5	CASSLLWSEVNNQPQHF
TRBV4-1	TRBJ2-1	CASSPSGLAGGGYDEQFF
TRBV11-2	TRBJ2-6	CASSPSRGANVLTF
TRBV7-3	TRBJ2-1	CASSPDYYNEQFF
TRBV5-1	TRBJ2-7	CASSPRTSGSSSYEQYF
TRBV28	TRBJ2-7	CASSSSGREEQYF
TRBV28	TRBJ2-7	CASSLWAGGTYEQYF
TRBV9	TRBJ1-5	CASSRTAYSNQPQHF